This paragraph covers one TCR beta chain sequence. What it binds is unknown. Germline V gene data show CDR1 as SQVTM and CDR2 as ANQGSEA. The length of the CDR3 is 14 residues. V lost 7 bases and J lost 1, with 17 bases in between. The data stem from a study of cytomegalovirus exposure and HLA in healthy donors. Regarding the study as a whole: A later analysis appeared to link common viral pathogens to several of the most significant clusters. Rare TCR sequences dominated, though some public TCRs recurred in many donors. Presence/absence comparisons presumed near-even sequencing depth among donors.

PCR employed 60 Vbeta and 13 Jbeta primers. The data were produced by immunoSEQ multiplex PCR, yet TCRdb's version contains in-frame clones alone and is incomplete. The table lists 80,000 to 95,000 clones, about four fifths of them singletons. This clonotype originated in a man aged 18 to 30 in good health and CMV-seropositive. The J gene is TRBJ2-7, the V gene TRBV29-1; possibly TRBD2 for D (5 bases). Sequencing input: PBMCs. The CDR3 protein is CSAGFWRGSYEQYF. CDR3 nucleotides: TGCAGCGCTGGATTTTGGCGAGGGTCCTACGAGCAGTACTTC.